This TCR beta chain derives from a study of cytomegalovirus exposure and HLA in healthy donors. Study conclusions and caveats: Most sequenced TCRs were rare (though some public TCRs occurred in many donors).

Trimming took 2 bases from V and 2 from J, leaving 12 bases between them. The CDR3 has 15 residues. Germline lookup yields CDR1 MGHRA and CDR2 YSYEKL. About this clone itself: What it binds is not known.

Use of 60 Vbeta and 13 Jbeta primers characterized the PCR. Authors' data handling: Counted up in a later analysis, unique TCR beta chains came to approximately 83 million, with roughly 11 million shared. Only in-frame clones appear in the TCRdb table, and some are missing; sequencing was by immunoSEQ multiplex PCR. The D gene and trimming were derived from the DNA, and the V and J assignments and clone size from that table. Among about 130,000 clones, 80% were seen once, and the ten largest hold 2% to 2.5%. The chain joins TRBV4-1 to TRBJ1-1; D unclear. This receptor was taken from a man aged 25-45 years in good health and CMV-seronegative. Source material: PBMCs. The CDR3 DNA reads TGCGCCAGCAGCCAAAATCGGGGTGCCAACACTGAAGCTTTCTTT. Translation gives CASSQNRGANTEAFF.